This TCR beta chain was recorded in a study of cytomegalovirus exposure and HLA in healthy donors. PCR used 60 Vbeta primers and 13 Jbeta primers. Only in-frame clones appear in the TCRdb table, and some are missing; sequencing was by immunoSEQ multiplex PCR. The sample carries some 250,000 clones, around 80% recorded once. To note about this clone: The antigen is undetermined.

Germline V gene data show CDR1 as LNHDA and CDR2 as SQIVND (reference sequence). The CDR3 contains 14 residues. With 5 bases clipped from V and 5 bases from J, the junction kept 8 bases outside the gene matches. Overall study findings and caveats: Several of the most significant clusters were apparently associated with common viral pathogens in a later analysis.

As for the donors, each was a healthy bone marrow donor. The origin of this receptor is a woman between 40 and 50 years old in good health and CMV-seropositive. The chain carries TRBV19 and TRBJ2-7; 8 bases line up with TRBD1. The sequencing input was PBMCs. In DNA, the CDR3 is TGTGCCAGTAGTGCCCGGACAGGGTCCCACGAGCAGTACTTC. Translation gives CASSARTGSHEQYF.